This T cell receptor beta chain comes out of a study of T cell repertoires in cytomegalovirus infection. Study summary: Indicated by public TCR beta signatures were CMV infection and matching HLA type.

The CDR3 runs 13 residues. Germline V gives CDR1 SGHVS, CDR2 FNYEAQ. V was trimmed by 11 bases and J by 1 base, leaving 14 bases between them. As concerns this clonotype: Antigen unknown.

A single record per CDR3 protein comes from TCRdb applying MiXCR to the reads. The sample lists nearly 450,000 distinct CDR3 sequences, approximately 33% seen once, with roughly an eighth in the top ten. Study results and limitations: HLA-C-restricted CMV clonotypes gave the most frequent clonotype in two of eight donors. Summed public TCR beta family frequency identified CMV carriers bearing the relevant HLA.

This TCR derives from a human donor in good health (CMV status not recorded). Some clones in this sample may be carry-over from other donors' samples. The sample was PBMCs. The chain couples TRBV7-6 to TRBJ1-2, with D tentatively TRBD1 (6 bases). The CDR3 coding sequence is TGTGCCGTCGGGGGCGGCAATAACTATGGCTACACCTTC. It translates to CAVGGGNNYGYTF.